Given below is one T cell receptor (beta chain) in context. These data are taken from a study of blood T cell repertoires in COVID-19. The germline gives CDR1 MNHEY, CDR2 SVGAGI. The CDR3 consists of 14 residues. V trimming: 5 bases; J trimming: 6 bases; junction bases outside the gene matches: 7. Per the study methods: Nucleated cell number was recorded as an estimate derived from reference gene primer amplification. Profiled with immunoSEQ multiplex PCR; TCRdb holds only in-frame clones, not every one. V, J and clone size reflect that table, while D and trimming were determined from the DNA. The top ten hold roughly 2.9% of the sample, which has roughly 200,000 clones, about 85% seen once.

This clonotype originated in a woman in her twenties or thirties with active or convalescent COVID-19. The sample was peripheral blood. The chain carries TRBV6-5 and TRBJ1-1; 9 nucleotides agree with TRBD1. DNA for the CDR3: TGTGCCAGCAGTAACGACAGGGGGTGGGCTGAAGCTTTCTTT. Protein: CASSNDRGWAEAFF.